A single sample gave rise to the 16 T cell receptor beta chains below, sequenced in a study of control samples from healthy donors and cancer patients. Some clones are missing from TCRdb's copy, which holds only in-frame ones; the method was immunoSEQ multiplex PCR. The data hold 150,000 or so clones, with 80% to 95% observed a single time. The specimen was blood. The receptors come from a man aged 18 to 35 in good health.

CDR3 nucleotide sequence: TGTGCCAGCAGTTCCGGGACCAACAATGAGCAGTTCTTC. Its protein is CASSSGTNNEQFF. This chain uses TRBV6-2 or TRBV6-3 with TRBJ2-1, with D possibly called TRBD1 or TRBD2 (5 bases each). Looked up from germline, CDR1 is MNHEY and CDR2 is SVGEGT. With 4 bases removed from V and 5 bases from J, the gap between germline ends came to 9 bases. This CDR3 contains 13 residues.

This chain joins TRBV6-5 and TRBJ2-2, with unresolved D. The length of the CDR3 is 12 residues. The V end lost 6 bases, the J end lost 9 bases, and 11 bases lay between the germline ends. The germline gives CDR1 MNHEY, CDR2 SVGAGI. The CDR3 bases are TGTGCCAGCAGCCCCGCCGGGTGGGAGCTGTTTTTT. It yields the protein CASSPAGWELFF.

The chain joins TRBV6-2 or TRBV6-3 to TRBJ1-5; D uncertain. This CDR3 region has 12 residues. The V end was cut by 6 bases, the J end by 3 bases, with 6 bases between. The V gene's germline CDR1 is MNHEY and CDR2 SVGEGT. In DNA, the CDR3 is TGTGCCAGCAGCCATCACAATCAGCCCCAGCATTTT. Translated, it gives CASSHHNQPQHF.

V is TRBV11-2 and J is TRBJ1-5; D may be TRBD1 (5 bases). This CDR3 comprises 14 residues. Germline V lookup: CDR1 SGHAT, CDR2 FQNNGV. V was cut by 5 bases and J by 6 bases, with 14 bases left in between. Here the CDR3 reads CASSLSGFSQPQHF. The CDR3 region has the DNA TGTGCCAGCAGCCTGTCAGGGTTTAGTCAGCCCCAGCATTTT.

The chain uses TRBV24-1 and TRBJ2-2; 9 nucleotides match TRBD1. Germline trimming cut 8 bases from V and 6 bases from J; bases unmatched to any gene: 6. There are 14 residues in the CDR3. Germline-derived CDR1 and CDR2 are KGHDR and SFDVKD. CDR3 residues: CATKDRGPAGELFF. CDR3 nucleotide sequence: TGTGCCACCAAGGACAGGGGTCCCGCCGGGGAGCTGTTTTTT.

The J gene is TRBJ1-1, the V gene TRBV9; D unresolved. Germline loops: CDR1 SGDLS, CDR2 YYNGEE. The CDR3 is 13 residues long. Trimming cost V 6 bases and J 7 bases, with 16 bases left between them. CDR3 in amino acids: CASTPFAAGEAFF. The DNA of the CDR3 is TGTGCCAGCACCCCCTTTGCGGCAGGTGAAGCTTTCTTT.

This rearrangement joins TRBV5-1 to TRBJ1-2, with D tentatively TRBD1 (5 bases). CDR3 size: 12 residues. Germline V gene data show CDR1 as SGHRS and CDR2 as YFSETQ. V lost 0 bases, J lost 10 bases, and 10 bases lay in between. CDR3 region: CASSLAGGDYTF. CDR3 coding DNA: TGCGCCAGCAGCTTGGCGGGGGGTGACTACACCTTC.

The DNA for the CDR3 is TGTGCCAGCAGCCACACGCGGGCGGGGAATTCACCCCTCCACTTT. This encodes CASSHTRAGNSPLHF. This rearrangement joins TRBV7-9 to TRBJ1-6; D is uncertain. There are 15 residues in the CDR3. Trimming removed 5 bases at V and 7 bases at J, with 15 bases between. In germline, CDR1 is SEHNR, CDR2 FQNEAQ (reference sequence).

J is TRBJ2-1 and V is TRBV6-1; maybe TRBD2 (6 bases). The germline gives CDR1 MNHNS, CDR2 SASEGT. The V end was cut by 2 bases, the J end by 5 bases, with 16 bases between. The CDR3 sequence is 16 residues long. CDR3 residues: CASSEPGGEHDNEQFF. CDR3 nucleotide sequence: TGTGCCAGCAGTGAACCTGGCGGGGAGCACGACAATGAGCAGTTCTTC.

This sequence joins TRBV14 and TRBJ1-1; weak D call: TRBD1 (5 bases). CDR1 and CDR2 from the germline V gene are SGHDN and FVKESK. This CDR3 is built from 13 residues. V gave up 2 bases and J gave up 10 bases, with 14 bases separating them. CDR3 sequence: CASSQQWRGRAFF. The CDR3, as DNA: TGTGCCAGCAGCCAACAGTGGAGGGGCCGAGCTTTCTTT.

The chain uses TRBV5-1 and TRBJ2-1, with TRBD2 identical over 13 bases. The V gene end was trimmed by 2 bases and the J gene end by 6 bases; junction bases not matched to a gene: 17. The CDR3 is made up of 20 amino acids. Looked up from germline, CDR1 is SGHRS and CDR2 is YFSETQ. The CDR3 DNA reads TGCGCCAGCAGCTTTTCCACTAGCGGGAGGGCCTATGGATTTGGCAATGAGCAGTTCTTC. Residues: CASSFSTSGRAYGFGNEQFF.

The CDR3 DNA reads TGTGCCAGCAGTCGCGAGGTGGGGGGGCCGAATCAGCCCCAGCATTTT. This sequence encodes CASSREVGGPNQPQHF. The gene calls are TRBV27 and TRBJ1-5; TRBD1 might be the D (6 bases). CDR1 is MNHEY and CDR2 is SMNVEV in the germline V gene (reference sequence). The V end lost 5 bases, the J end lost 4 bases, and 18 bases lay between the germline ends. CDR3 length equals 16 residues.

The gene calls are TRBV24-1 and TRBJ2-7, with TRBD2 matching 12 bases. Germline V gives CDR1 KGHDR, CDR2 SFDVKD. Trimming removed 8 bases from V and 3 bases from J; junction bases left unmatched: 19. The CDR3 runs to 19 residues. The CDR3 nucleotides read TGTGCCACCACCAACCTCGGACTAGCGGGGATCGGCGTTTTCTACGAGCAGTACTTC. Translation: CATTNLGLAGIGVFYEQYF.

This clone came up once. This chain links TRBV4-2 with TRBJ2-1, with unresolved D. CDR3 length: 14 residues. Germline lookup yields CDR1 LGHNA and CDR2 YNFKEQ. Trimming pared 0 bases from V and 8 bases from J, leaving 11 bases between. The CDR3 loop reads CASSQEDSADEQFF. The CDR3 DNA reads as TGTGCCAGCAGCCAAGAAGACTCCGCGGATGAGCAGTTCTTC.

The CDR3 DNA follows: TGTGCCAGCAGCTTAGCGCTTTCCGGGTCCCCCTTTGGTTCACCCCTCCACTTT. Protein product: CASSLALSGSPFGSPLHF. The chain employs TRBV7-8 and TRBJ1-6, with D hard to call. CDR1 and CDR2 from the germline V gene are SGHVS and FQNEAQ. This CDR3 region has 18 residues. Trimming left V 0 bases short and J 9 bases short, with 21 bases between. The entire variable domain, with the rest obtained from reference TRBV7-8 and TRBJ1-6, is as follows: GAGVSQSPRYKVAKRGQDVALRCDPISGHVSLFWYQQALGQGPEFLTYFQNEAQLDKSGLPSDRFFAERPEGSVSTLKIQRTQQEDSAVYLCASSLALSGSPFGSPLHFGNGTRLTVT.

This clone was counted a single time. The CDR3 nucleotides are TGTGCCAGTAGTATAGATCATCGTGTAGCGGCGGGAGCTTTCTTT. Its translation: CASSIDHRVAAGAFF. The chain employs TRBV19 and TRBJ1-1; D unresolved. CDR1 and CDR2 (germline): LNHDA, SQIVND (reference sequence). The CDR3 covers 15 residues. Trimming took off 0 bases at V and 10 bases at J, with 18 bases between the two ends.